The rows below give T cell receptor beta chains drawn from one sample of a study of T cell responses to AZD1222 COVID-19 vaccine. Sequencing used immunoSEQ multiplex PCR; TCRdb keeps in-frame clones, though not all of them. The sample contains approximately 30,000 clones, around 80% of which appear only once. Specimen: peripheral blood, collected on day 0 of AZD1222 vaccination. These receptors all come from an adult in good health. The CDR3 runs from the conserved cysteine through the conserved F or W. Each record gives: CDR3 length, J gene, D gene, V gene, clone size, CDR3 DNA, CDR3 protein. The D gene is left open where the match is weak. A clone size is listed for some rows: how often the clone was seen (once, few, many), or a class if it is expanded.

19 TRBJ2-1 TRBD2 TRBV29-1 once TGCAGCGTTGAAGGCTCCGGGACTAGCGGGAGGTACTTATCCAATGAGCAGTTCTTC CSVEGSGTSGRYLSNEQFF
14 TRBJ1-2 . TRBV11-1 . TGTGCCAGCAGCTTACGTCGCCAGGGGTCCGGCTACACCTTC CASSLRRQGSGYTF
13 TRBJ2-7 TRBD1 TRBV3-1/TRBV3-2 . TGTGCCAGCAGCCGCCTGGACAGGAGCGAACAGTACTTC CASSRLDRSEQYF
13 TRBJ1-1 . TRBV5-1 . TGCGCCAGCGGCTGGGGACGGGGCACTGAAGCTTTCTTT CASGWGRGTEAFF
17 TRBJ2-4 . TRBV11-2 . TGTGCCAGCAGTCCTCCGGGACACCCTATAACCAAAAACATTCAGTACTTC CASSPPGHPITKNIQYF
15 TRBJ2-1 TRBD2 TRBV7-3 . TGTGCCAGCAGCTTCAGGACTAGCGCCCACAATGAGCAGTTCTTC CASSFRTSAHNEQFF
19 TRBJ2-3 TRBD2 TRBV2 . TGTGCCAGCAGTGGAGGCCGGGGCGGGGGATATGATAGGACAGATACGCAGTATTTT CASSGGRGGGYDRTDTQYF
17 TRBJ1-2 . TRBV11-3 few TGTGCCAGCAGCTTAGACAGGGAGGAGGCAACTAACTATGGCTACACCTTC CASSLDREEATNYGYTF
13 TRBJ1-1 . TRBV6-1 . TGTGCCAGCAGTGAAACCCGGAACACTGAAGCTTTCTTT CASSETRNTEAFF
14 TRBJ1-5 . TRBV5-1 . TGCGCCAGCAGCCCGAGCCCGGGCAATCAGCCCCAGCATTTT CASSPSPGNQPQHF
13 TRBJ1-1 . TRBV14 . TGTGCCAGCAGCTCCGGCATGAACACTGAAGCTTTCTTT CASSSGMNTEAFF
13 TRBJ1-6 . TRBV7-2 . TGTGCCCTTGGAGGGGGTGGGAATTCACCCCTCCACTTT CALGGGGNSPLHF
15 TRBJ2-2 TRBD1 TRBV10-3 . TGTGCCATCAGCTACAGGGGGCCCCACACCGGGGAGCTGTTTTTT CAISYRGPHTGELFF
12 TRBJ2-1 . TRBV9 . TGTGCCAGCAGCGACCAGTACAATGAGCAGTTCTTC CASSDQYNEQFF
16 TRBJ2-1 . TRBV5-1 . TGCGCCAGCAGCACCCAGACCCGGGCGTCCTACAATGAGCAGTTCTTC CASSTQTRASYNEQFF
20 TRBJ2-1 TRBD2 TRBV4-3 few TGCGCCAGCAGGACATCCATCGGGCTAGCGGGAGGGAACCCTAACAATGAGCAGTTCTTC CASRTSIGLAGGNPNNEQFF
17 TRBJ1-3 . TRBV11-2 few TGTGCCAGCAGCCCCTGGTCCAGGGCAGTTTCTGGAAACACCATATATTTT CASSPWSRAVSGNTIYF
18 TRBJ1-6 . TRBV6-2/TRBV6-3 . TGTGCCAGCAGTTACTCGAACCGCTATTCGGGGGATCGTCGACCCCTCCACTTT CASSYSNRYSGDRRPLHF
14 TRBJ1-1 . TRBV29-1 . TGCAGCGTTAAGGATTACCCAAAACCCTTTGAAGCTTTCTTT CSVKDYPKPFEAFF
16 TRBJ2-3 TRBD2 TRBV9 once TGTGCCAGCAGCTTAGCGGGGAATCCAGACACAGATACGCAGTATTTT CASSLAGNPDTDTQYF
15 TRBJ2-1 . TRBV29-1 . TGCAGCGTTGAAGCCTCCGCGACTATTGAGGGTGAGCAGTTCTTC CSVEASATIEGEQFF
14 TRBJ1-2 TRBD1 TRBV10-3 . TGTGCCATCAGTGTGTCAGGGGGCGAGGTCAGCTACACCTTC CAISVSGGEVSYTF
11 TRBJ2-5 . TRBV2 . TGTGCCAGCAGTGAGGGGGAGACCCAGTACTTC CASSEGETQYF
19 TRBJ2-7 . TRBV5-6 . TGTGCCAGCAGCTTCAGAACGGGGACCAGGGGTTATCGGTCCTACGAGCAGTACTTC CASSFRTGTRGYRSYEQYF
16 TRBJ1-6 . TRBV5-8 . TGTGCCAGCAGCTTGGCGATAAGGCAGGAGCTATCACCCCTCCACTTT CASSLAIRQELSPLHF
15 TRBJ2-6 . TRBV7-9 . TGTGCCAGCAGCTTTAGGAAGTCTGGGGCCAACGTCCTGACTTTC CASSFRKSGANVLTF
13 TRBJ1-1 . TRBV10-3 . TGTGCCACCCGGCCTGGAATGAACACTGAAGCTTTCTTT CATRPGMNTEAFF
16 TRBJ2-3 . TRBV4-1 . TGCGCCAGCAGGGACGGCCGGGGACGGGTCACAGATACGCAGTATTTT CASRDGRGRVTDTQYF
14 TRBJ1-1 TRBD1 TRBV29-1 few TGCAGCGCGACGGACAGGGGGAGGAGGACTGAAGCTTTCTTT CSATDRGRRTEAFF
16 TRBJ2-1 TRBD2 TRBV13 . TGTGCCAGCAGCTGGGACTCTAGCGGGAGTTACAATGAGCAGTTCTTC CASSWDSSGSYNEQFF
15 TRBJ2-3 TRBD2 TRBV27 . TGTGCCAGCAGTGCTACTAGCGGGAGTCTGGATACGCAGTATTTT CASSATSGSLDTQYF
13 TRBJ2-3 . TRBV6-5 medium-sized TGTGCCAGCAGACCGACTAGTTCACGAGGGCAGTATTTT CASRPTSSRGQYF
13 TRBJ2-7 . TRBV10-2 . TGCGCCAGCAGGGCAGGGATCGGCTACGAGCAGTACTTC CASRAGIGYEQYF
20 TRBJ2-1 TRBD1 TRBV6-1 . TGTGCCAGCAGTGAAGCAGCCAGGATTCGTGGGACAGGGGGTCGGAATGAGCAGTTCTTC CASSEAARIRGTGGRNEQFF
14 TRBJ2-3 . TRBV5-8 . TGTGCCAGCACGGTACGGGAGATCACAGATACGCAGTATTTT CASTVREITDTQYF
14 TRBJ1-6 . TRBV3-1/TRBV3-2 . TGTGCCAGCAGCCAAGATTGGAGGTATTCACCCCTCCACTTT CASSQDWRYSPLHF
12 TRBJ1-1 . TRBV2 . TGTGCCAGCAGTTGGGGCTACACTGAAGCTTTCTTT CASSWGYTEAFF
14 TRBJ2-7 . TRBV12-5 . TGTGCTAGTGGTTTGGGACACCCCGAAGGGGAGCAGTACTTC CASGLGHPEGEQYF
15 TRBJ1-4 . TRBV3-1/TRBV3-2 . TGTGCCAGCAGCTCCTTAGGATTCCAAAATGAAAAACTGTTTTTT CASSSLGFQNEKLFF
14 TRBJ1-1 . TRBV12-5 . TGTGCTAGTGGTCAGGCAGGAAGCAACACTGAAGCTTTCTTT CASGQAGSNTEAFF
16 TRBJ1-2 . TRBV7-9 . TGTGCCAGCAGCCCGAAAGTGTCGGCAGGTTCCTATGGCTACACCTTC CASSPKVSAGSYGYTF
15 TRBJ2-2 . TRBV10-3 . TGTGCCATCAGTGAGTTAGACCGGGCTACTGGGGAGCTGTTTTTT CAISELDRATGELFF
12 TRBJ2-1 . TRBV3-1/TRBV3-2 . TGTGCCAGCAGCCTACTAGCCGATGAGCAGTTCTTC CASSLLADEQFF
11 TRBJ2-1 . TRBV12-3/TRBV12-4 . TGTGCCAGCAGTTTAGGGCAATGGCGGTTCTTC CASSLGQWRFF
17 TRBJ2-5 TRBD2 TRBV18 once TGTGCCAGCTCAAGAGATGAACTAGCGGGGAGTCAAGAGACCCAGTACTTC CASSRDELAGSQETQYF
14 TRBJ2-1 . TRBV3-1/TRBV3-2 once TGTGCCAGCAGCCAACTGATAGGCAGAACTGAGCAGTTCTTC CASSQLIGRTEQFF
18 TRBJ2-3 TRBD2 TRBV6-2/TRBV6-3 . TGTGCCAGCAGTTACCCAATACCTAGCGGGAGTAGGGAAGATACGCAGTATTTT CASSYPIPSGSREDTQYF
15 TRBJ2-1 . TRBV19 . TGTGCCAGTAGTATACCTAGTGTTTCTTCGGATGAGCAGTTCTTC CASSIPSVSSDEQFF
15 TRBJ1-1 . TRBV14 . TGTGCCAGCAGCCAAGTCGCAGGGGCCGGAACTGAAGCTTTCTTT CASSQVAGAGTEAFF
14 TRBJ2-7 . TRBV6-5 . TGTGCCAGCAGTTACTCGATTCAGGCCGGTGAGCAGTACTTC CASSYSIQAGEQYF
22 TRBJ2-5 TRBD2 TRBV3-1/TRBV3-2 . TGTGCCAGCAGCCAAGATTGGGGCCGACTCGGACTAGCGCGGGAGAACGTAGAGACCCAGTACTTC CASSQDWGRLGLARENVETQYF
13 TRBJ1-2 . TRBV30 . TGTGCCTGGAGTCGCGACAGGCCTTATGGCTACACCTTC CAWSRDRPYGYTF
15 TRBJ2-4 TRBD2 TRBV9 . TGTGCCAGCAGTAGAACGGGGGGAGCCAAAAACATTCAGTACTTC CASSRTGGAKNIQYF